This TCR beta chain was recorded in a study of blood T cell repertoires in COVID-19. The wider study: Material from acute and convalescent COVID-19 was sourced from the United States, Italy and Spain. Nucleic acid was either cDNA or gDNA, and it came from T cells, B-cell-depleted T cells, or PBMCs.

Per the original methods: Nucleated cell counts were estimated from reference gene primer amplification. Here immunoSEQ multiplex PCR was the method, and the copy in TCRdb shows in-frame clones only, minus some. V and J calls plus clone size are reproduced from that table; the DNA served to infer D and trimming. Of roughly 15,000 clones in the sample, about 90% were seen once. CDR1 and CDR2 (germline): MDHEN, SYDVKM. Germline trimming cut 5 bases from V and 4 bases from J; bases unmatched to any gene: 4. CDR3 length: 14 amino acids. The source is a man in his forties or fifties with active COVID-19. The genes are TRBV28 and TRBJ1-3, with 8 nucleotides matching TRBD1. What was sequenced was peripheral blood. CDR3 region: CASSTTGGGNTIYF. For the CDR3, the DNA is TGTGCCAGCAGTACAACAGGGGGAGGAAACACCATATATTTT.